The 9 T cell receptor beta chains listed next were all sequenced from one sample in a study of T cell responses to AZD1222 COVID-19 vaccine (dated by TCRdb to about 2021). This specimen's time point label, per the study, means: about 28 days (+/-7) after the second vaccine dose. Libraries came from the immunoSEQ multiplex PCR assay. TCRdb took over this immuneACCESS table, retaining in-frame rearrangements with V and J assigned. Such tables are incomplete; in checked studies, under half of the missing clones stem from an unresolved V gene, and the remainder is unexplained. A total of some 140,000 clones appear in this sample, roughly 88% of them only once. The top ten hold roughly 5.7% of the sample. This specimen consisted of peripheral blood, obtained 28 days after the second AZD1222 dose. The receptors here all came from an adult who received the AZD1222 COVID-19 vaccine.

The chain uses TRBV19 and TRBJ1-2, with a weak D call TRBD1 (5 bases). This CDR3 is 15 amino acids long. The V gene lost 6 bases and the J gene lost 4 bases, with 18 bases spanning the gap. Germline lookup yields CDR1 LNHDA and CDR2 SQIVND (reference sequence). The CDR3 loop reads CASRRARDHFYGYTF. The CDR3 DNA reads TGTGCCAGTAGAAGGGCCAGGGACCACTTCTATGGCTACACCTTC. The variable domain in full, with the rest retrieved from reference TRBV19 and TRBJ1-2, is DGGITQSPKYLFRKEGQNVTLSCEQNLNHDAMYWYRQDPGQGLRLIYYSQIVNDFQKGDIAEGYSVSREKKESFPLTVTSAQKNPTAFYLCASRRARDHFYGYTFGSGTRLTVV.

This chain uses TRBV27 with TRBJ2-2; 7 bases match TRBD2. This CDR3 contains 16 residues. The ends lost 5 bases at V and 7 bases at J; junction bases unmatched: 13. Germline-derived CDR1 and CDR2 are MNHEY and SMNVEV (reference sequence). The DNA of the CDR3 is TGTGCCAGCAGTCGCCGAACTAGCGTTTACGGCGGGGAGCTGTTTTTT. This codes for CASSRRTSVYGGELFF.

CDR3 nucleotide sequence: TGTGCCAGCTCACCAATACAACAGGGAACTGAAGCTTTCTTT. As protein: CASSPIQQGTEAFF. V and J are TRBV18 and TRBJ1-1, with D perhaps matching TRBD1 (6 bases). Per germline, CDR1 KGHSH and CDR2 LQKENI. CDR3 size: 14 residues. Trimming stripped 2 bases from V and 5 bases from J, with 12 bases between.

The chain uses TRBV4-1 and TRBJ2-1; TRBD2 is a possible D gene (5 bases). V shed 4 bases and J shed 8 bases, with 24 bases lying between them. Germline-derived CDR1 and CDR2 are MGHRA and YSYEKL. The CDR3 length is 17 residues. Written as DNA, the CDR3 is TGCGCCAGCAGCCGATATCCTCTTCTCCGGAACGGGGATGAGCAGTTCTTC. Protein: CASSRYPLLRNGDEQFF.

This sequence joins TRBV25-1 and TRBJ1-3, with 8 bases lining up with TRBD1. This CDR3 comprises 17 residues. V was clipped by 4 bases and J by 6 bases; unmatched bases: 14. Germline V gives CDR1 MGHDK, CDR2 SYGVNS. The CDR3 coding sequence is TGTGCCAGCAGTGCGCACCTCCTGACAGGGGAGGAAAACACCATATATTTT. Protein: CASSAHLLTGEENTIYF.

The CDR3 region is CASTPGIFMNTEAFF. CDR3 DNA sequence: TGTGCCAGCACCCCTGGGATTTTTATGAACACTGAAGCTTTCTTT. The rearrangement joins TRBV9 to TRBJ1-1; no firm D call. V lost 6 bases and J 0 bases, leaving 15 bases between the germline ends. Germline values: CDR1 SGDLS, CDR2 YYNGEE. The CDR3 length is 15 residues.

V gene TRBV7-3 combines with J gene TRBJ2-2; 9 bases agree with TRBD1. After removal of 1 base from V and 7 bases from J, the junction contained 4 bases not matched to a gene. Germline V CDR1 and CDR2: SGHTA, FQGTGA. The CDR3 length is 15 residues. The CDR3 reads CASSLIQGAYGELFF. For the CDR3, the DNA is TGTGCCAGCAGCTTAATACAGGGGGCCTACGGGGAGCTGTTTTTT.

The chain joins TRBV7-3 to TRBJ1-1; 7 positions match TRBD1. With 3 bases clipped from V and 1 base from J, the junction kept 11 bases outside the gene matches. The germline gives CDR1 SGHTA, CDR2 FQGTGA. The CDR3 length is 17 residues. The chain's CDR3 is CASSFLWQGVGNTEAFF. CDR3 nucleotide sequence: TGTGCCAGCAGCTTTTTGTGGCAGGGGGTAGGGAACACTGAAGCTTTCTTT.

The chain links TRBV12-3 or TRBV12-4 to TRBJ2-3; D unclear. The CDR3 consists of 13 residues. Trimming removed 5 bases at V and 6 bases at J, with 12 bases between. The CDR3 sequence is CASSLSERDTQYF. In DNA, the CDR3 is TGTGCCAGCAGTCTCTCCGAAAGGGATACGCAGTATTTT.